This T cell receptor (beta chain) emerged from a study of radiotherapy plus CTLA-4 blockade in lung cancer. In chemo-refractory metastatic non-small-cell lung cancer, patients got ipilimumab CTLA-4 blockade together with focal radiation. V gave up 3 bases and J gave up 10 bases; unmatched junction bases: 5. Germline V lookup: CDR1 MNHEY, CDR2 SVGAGI. The CDR3 is 14 amino acids. Comment on this clone: What it binds is not known.

General study results and limits: Among blood TCR repertoires after radiotherapy plus ipilimumab, tumor-derived clones expanded. Among reported predictors of response, early blood T cell clone dynamics with interferon-beta performed best.

The protocol was immunoSEQ multiplex PCR, while the TCRdb copy is restricted to in-frame clones and leaves out a portion. The sample records 60,000 to 75,000 clones, roughly three quarters being singletons. This sequence originates from a human donor with non-small cell lung cancer whose response to radiotherapy plus ipilimumab could not be evaluated. Some clones in this sample may be carry-over from other donors' samples. The sample in question was peripheral blood, obtained from a patient treated with radiotherapy plus ipilimumab. The J gene is TRBJ2-1, the V gene TRBV6-5, with 11 positions matching TRBD2. This chain's CDR3 is CASSYSGGEEEQFF. CDR3 DNA sequence: TGTGCCAGCAGTTATAGCGGGGGGGAAGAGGAGCAGTTCTTC.